This T cell receptor (beta chain) was sequenced for a study of control samples from healthy donors and cancer patients. Data came from immunoSEQ multiplex PCR; TCRdb stores just in-frame clones and leaves some out. This sample yields 190,000 or so clones, of which over 85% are seen a single time; roughly 1.5% belongs to the top ten. Per the germline V gene, CDR1 is SGHKS and CDR2 is YYEKEE (reference sequence). J lost 1 base, V lost 5 bases, and 3 bases had no gene match. The CDR3 has 14 residues. The gene calls are TRBV5-5 and TRBJ1-1; 9 bases are a match to TRBD1. The sample was blood. The TCR comes from a man younger than 35 in good health. The CDR3 spells CASSPGQGNTEAFF. CDR3 sequence (DNA): TGTGCCAGCAGTCCGGGACAGGGGAACACTGAAGCTTTCTTT.